This T cell receptor (beta chain) is from a study of early stage breast cancer tumors. Study as a whole: About 80% of the 16 invasive tumors were ER+, PR+ and HER2-. Samples were sequenced at approximately 10-fold average coverage. Study-level results: Tumors had around 2.4-fold higher T cell density than normal breast.

Blood replicates held 0.5 ug DNA, tumor or normal breast around 1.5 ug, two each. The assay was immunoSEQ multiplex PCR, and TCRdb's table has in-frame clones only and misses some. The data hold more than 15,000 clones, with more than 70% observed a single time. Germline CDR1 reads SGHRS; CDR2 reads YFSETQ. The CDR3 spans 16 residues. Germline trimming cut 4 bases from V and 8 bases from J; bases unmatched to any gene: 13. About this clone itself: The target antigen is unknown.

The material sequenced was blood. V is TRBV5-1 and J is TRBJ2-1; 9 nucleotides line up with TRBD1. The TCR sequence derives from a person between 65 and 79 years old with breast cancer. The CDR3 sequence: CASSQEGTGSIYEQFF. Here the CDR3 DNA reads TGCGCCAGCAGCCAAGAGGGGACAGGGAGTATATATGAGCAGTTCTTC.